This entry lists 31 T cell receptor beta chains sequenced from one sample in a study of blood T cell repertoires in COVID-19. The repertoire was sequenced with immunoSEQ multiplex PCR; TCRdb's copy has only in-frame clones and lacks some. Of about 220,000 clones listed, 82% are singletons. The sample was peripheral blood. The receptors come from a woman at least 80 years old with acute or convalescent COVID-19.

This clone was counted between two and nine times. V usage is TRBV6-5 and J usage is TRBJ1-2, with D unresolved. V lost 0 bases and J lost 1, with 9 bases in between. The CDR3 has 15 amino acids. Germline V lookup: CDR1 MNHEY, CDR2 SVGAGI. In DNA, the CDR3 is TGTGCCAGCAGTTACTCCCCTACTCTTAACTATGGCTACACCTTC. Encoded protein: CASSYSPTLNYGYTF.

The gene calls are TRBV5-1 and TRBJ2-1, with 11 nucleotides matching TRBD2. In germline, CDR1 is SGHRS, CDR2 YFSETQ. V lost 4 bases, J lost 9 bases, and 9 bases stayed unmatched. The CDR3 totals 15 residues. The CDR3 loop is CASSATSGGSREQFF. DNA of the CDR3: TGCGCCAGCAGCGCTACTAGCGGGGGTTCACGTGAGCAGTTCTTC. The full variable domain, completed using reference TRBV5-1 and TRBJ2-1, is KAGVTQTPRYLIKTRGQQVTLSCSPISGHRSVSWYQQTPGQGLQFLFEYFSETQRNKGNFPGRFSGRQFSNSRSEMNVSTLELGDSALYLCASSATSGGSREQFFGPGTRLTVL.

There are a few counts of this clone. The chain combines TRBV24-1 with TRBJ1-2, with D possibly matching TRBD1 (5 bases). The germline V gene has CDR1 KGHDR and CDR2 SFDVKD. This CDR3 spans 14 amino acids. The V gene lost 1 base and the J gene lost 3 bases, with 8 bases spanning the gap. The CDR3 reads CATSDLQADYGYTF. Written as DNA, the CDR3 is TGTGCCACCAGTGATTTACAGGCCGACTATGGCTACACCTTC.

This chain uses TRBV27 with TRBJ2-3; a weak D match, TRBD1 (5 bases). The CDR3 is 13 amino acids. In germline, CDR1 is MNHEY, CDR2 SMNVEV (reference sequence). Trimming stripped 3 bases from V and 6 bases from J, with 10 bases between. In DNA, the CDR3 is TGTGCCAGCAGTTTCTCAGGGTCGGATACGCAGTATTTT. Translation gives CASSFSGSDTQYF.

This chain joins TRBV11-2 and TRBJ1-3; a weak D match, TRBD1 (5 bases). The V end lost 2 bases, the J end lost 0 bases, and 8 bases lay between the germline ends. The CDR3 is made up of 15 amino acids. In germline, CDR1 is SGHAT, CDR2 FQNNGV. This CDR3 reads CASSLQQVSGNTIYF. In DNA, the CDR3 is TGTGCCAGCAGCTTACAACAGGTCTCTGGAAACACCATATATTTT.

The genes are TRBV6-6 and TRBJ1-1, with 9 bases aligning to TRBD1. The germline V gene has CDR1 MNHNY and CDR2 SVGAGI (reference sequence). The CDR3 sequence is 13 residues long. Trimming cost V 8 bases and J 8 bases; bases outside gene matches: 9. CDR3 sequence: CASSRDRASEAFF. The CDR3 DNA sequence: TGTGCCAGCTCCCGGGACAGGGCGTCCGAAGCTTTCTTT.

V and J are TRBV2 and TRBJ2-7, with 7 bases matching TRBD2. Germline CDR1 SNHLY, CDR2 FYNNEI. V gave up 6 bases and J gave up 3 bases; unmatched junction bases: 5. The CDR3 has 13 residues. The CDR3 sequence is CASRVGGSYEQYF. The DNA of the CDR3 is TGTGCCAGCAGGGTGGGGGGGAGCTACGAGCAGTACTTC.

This clone was counted once. The V gene is TRBV3-1 (or the pseudogene TRBV3-2), the J gene TRBJ2-7, with D maybe TRBD2 (7 bases). This CDR3 comprises 14 residues. Germline V CDR1 and CDR2: LGHDT, YNNKEL (reference sequence). Trimming removed 2 bases from V and 6 bases from J, with 14 bases in between. The CDR3 protein is CASSQRGGESEQYF. For the CDR3, the DNA is TGTGCCAGCAGCCAAAGGGGGGGAGAAAGCGAGCAGTACTTC.

The rearrangement joins TRBV5-1 to TRBJ2-3; a possible D gene is TRBD2 (5 bases). V lost 4 bases, J lost 6 bases, and 18 bases lay in between. Germline V gene lookup returns CDR1 SGHRS and CDR2 YFSETQ. CDR3 length: 15 amino acids. CDR3 in amino acids: CASSLDSPRWDTQYF. CDR3 sequence (DNA): TGCGCCAGCAGCCTGGACTCCCCGAGGTGGGATACGCAGTATTTT.

The V call is TRBV3-1 (or the pseudogene TRBV3-2), the J call TRBJ1-2; a possible D gene is TRBD1 (6 bases). Germline values: CDR1 LGHDT, CDR2 YNNKEL (reference sequence). This CDR3 spans 14 amino acids. V dropped 0 bases and J dropped 8 bases, with 13 bases sitting between them. CDR3 sequence: CASSQDGQGNGYTF. CDR3 in DNA: TGTGCCAGCAGCCAAGATGGGCAGGGGAACGGCTACACCTTC.

The chain employs TRBV6-5 and TRBJ1-6; D remains unclear. Germline values: CDR1 MNHEY, CDR2 SVGAGI. The CDR3 consists of 15 residues. V gave up 5 bases and J gave up 8 bases, with 16 bases separating them. The CDR3 is CASSLNMAGDSPLHF. In nucleotides, the CDR3 is TGTGCCAGCAGTCTAAACATGGCCGGGGATTCACCCCTCCACTTT.

This clone occurred a few times. The CDR3 DNA reads as TGTGCCAGTAGTGTATCTCCCCTGAACACTGAAGCTTTCTTT. It translates to CASSVSPLNTEAFF. The chain joins TRBV19 to TRBJ1-1, with no clear D. From germline, CDR1 is LNHDA and CDR2 SQIVND (reference sequence). V gave up 5 bases and J gave up 0 bases, with 10 bases separating them. CDR3 length: 14 amino acids.

The chain combines TRBV15 with TRBJ1-4; D unresolved. Germline V gene lookup returns CDR1 LNHNV and CDR2 YYDKDF (reference sequence). Trimming cost V 1 base and J 7 bases, with 7 bases left between them. This CDR3 comprises 13 residues. CDR3: CATSRGGFEKLFF. CDR3 bases: TGTGCCACCAGCAGAGGAGGGTTTGAAAAACTGTTTTTT.

This clone was counted a single time. This chain connects TRBV7-8 to TRBJ1-6; the match to TRBD1 covers 8 bases. The V segment lost 1 base and the J segment 11 bases; nucleotides outside the gene matches: 4. In germline, CDR1 is SGHVS, CDR2 FQNEAQ. This CDR3 region has 14 residues. The CDR3 region is CASSLDRGTTPLHF. Written as DNA, the CDR3 is TGTGCCAGCAGCTTAGACAGGGGGACTACACCCCTCCACTTT.

The chain uses TRBV24-1 and TRBJ1-3; D remains ambiguous. The V gene lost 4 bases and the J gene lost 5 bases, with 8 bases spanning the gap. The CDR3 contains 13 residues. Germline V gene lookup returns CDR1 KGHDR and CDR2 SFDVKD. For the CDR3, the DNA is TGTGCCACCAGTGACCCCACTCGAAACACCATATATTTT. This encodes CATSDPTRNTIYF.

The V call is TRBV2, the J call TRBJ2-3; TRBD2 agrees at 9 bases. V lost 8 bases, J lost 6 bases, and 15 bases stayed unmatched. The CDR3 contains 16 residues. Looked up from germline, CDR1 is SNHLY and CDR2 is FYNNEI. The CDR3 reads CASRVGLAGSGDTQYF. The CDR3 coding sequence is TGTGCCAGCCGGGTTGGGCTAGCGGGGTCCGGGGATACGCAGTATTTT.

This CDR3 reads CASSSLTGFTDTQYF. In DNA form, the CDR3 reads TGTGCCAGTAGTTCCCTAACAGGATTCACAGATACGCAGTATTTT. This rearrangement joins TRBV19 to TRBJ2-3, with TRBD1 as a possible D gene (5 bases). The V end lost 5 bases, the J end lost 2 bases, and 14 bases lay between the germline ends. In germline, CDR1 is LNHDA, CDR2 SQIVND (reference sequence). The CDR3 length is 15 residues.

V and J are TRBV6-6 and TRBJ1-2; D possibly corresponds to TRBD1 (6 bases). Deletions cut 2 bases from V and 4 bases from J, with 17 bases between. Germline lookup yields CDR1 MNHNY and CDR2 SVGAGI (reference sequence). The CDR3 has 16 amino acids. The CDR3 DNA sequence: TGTGCCAGCAGTTACCCGTCTGACAGGACCTCCTATGGCTACACCTTC. Its translation: CASSYPSDRTSYGYTF.

V gene TRBV28 combines with J gene TRBJ1-1; TRBD1 is a possible D gene (6 bases). Germline assignment: CDR1 MDHEN and CDR2 SYDVKM. The CDR3 covers 14 residues. V lost 7 bases and J lost 5, with 17 bases in between. CDR3: CASNPPQGWTEAFF. CDR3 in DNA: TGTGCCAGCAACCCTCCACAGGGATGGACTGAAGCTTTCTTT.

The chain uses TRBV3-1 (or the pseudogene TRBV3-2) and TRBJ1-2; no firm D call. Germline lookup yields CDR1 LGHDT and CDR2 YNNKEL (reference sequence). This CDR3 has 13 amino acids. The ends were cut back, 2 bases at V and 8 bases at J, with 12 bases in the middle. The CDR3 DNA is TGTGCCAGCAGCCAAAAGGGAGCGGAGGGCTACACCTTC. Translating gives CASSQKGAEGYTF.

The V call is TRBV13, the J call TRBJ1-4; D is ambiguous. Germline V CDR1 and CDR2: PRHDT, FYEKMQ (reference sequence). The CDR3 sequence is 15 residues long. Trimming pared 0 bases from V and 8 bases from J, leaving 13 bases between. CDR3 sequence: CASSLGQSGSEKLFF. CDR3 sequence (DNA): TGTGCCAGCAGCTTAGGCCAGAGTGGGAGCGAAAAACTGTTTTTT.

The CDR3, as DNA: TGTGCCAGTAGTATTTCAGTGGAAGAGACCCAGTACTTC. Translation gives CASSISVEETQYF. The genes are TRBV19 and TRBJ2-5; unclear D gene. The CDR3 loop spans 13 amino acids. Between the trimmed V and J ends, which lost 3 bases and 3 bases, there was a span of 8 bases. The germline V gene encodes CDR1 LNHDA and CDR2 SQIVND (reference sequence).

The chain combines TRBV9 with TRBJ2-1; 13 positions match TRBD2. Germline assignment: CDR1 SGDLS and CDR2 YYNGEE. CDR3 length equals 16 residues. V lost 0 bases, J lost 9 bases, and 6 bases stayed unmatched. CDR3 in DNA: TGTGCCAGCAGCGTAGGACTAGCGGGGGGTTGGGGTGAGCAGTTCTTC. It specifies CASSVGLAGGWGEQFF.

A few counts support this clone. This rearrangement joins TRBV30 to TRBJ1-1; the match to TRBD1 covers 11 bases. This CDR3 is 14 amino acids long. The ends lost 2 bases at V and 6 bases at J; junction bases unmatched: 5. Germline-derived CDR1 and CDR2 are GTSNPN and SVGIG (reference sequence). DNA for the CDR3: TGTGCCTGGAGTCGGACAGGGGGCAACCCTGAAGCTTTCTTT. Its translation is CAWSRTGGNPEAFF.

This clone was counted a single time. The chain links TRBV3-1 (or the pseudogene TRBV3-2) to TRBJ1-2; possibly TRBD1 for D (5 bases). Trimming removed 0 bases at V and 8 bases at J, with 16 bases between. The CDR3 consists of 15 residues. Per germline, CDR1 LGHDT and CDR2 YNNKEL (reference sequence). The CDR3 sequence: CASSQEIGAFEGYTF. The CDR3 coding sequence is TGTGCCAGCAGCCAAGAGATTGGGGCGTTTGAGGGCTACACCTTC.

This chain connects TRBV6-6 to TRBJ1-2, with D unclear. Germline-derived CDR1 and CDR2 are MNHNY and SVGAGI (reference sequence). Trimming shortened V by 2 bases and J by 4 bases, and 14 bases separated the two germline ends. The CDR3 runs 15 residues. CDR3 sequence: CASSYEQPRGYGYTF. The CDR3 bases are TGTGCCAGCAGTTACGAACAGCCCCGTGGCTATGGCTACACCTTC.

The chain recombines TRBV5-4 with TRBJ1-2, with a possible D match to TRBD1 (6 bases). There are 14 residues in the CDR3. Deletions cut 0 bases from V and 1 base from J, with 7 bases between. The germline gives CDR1 SGHNT, CDR2 YYREEE (reference sequence). Here the CDR3 DNA reads TGTGCCAGCAGCTTGGACAGGGATAACTATGGCTACACCTTC. Protein: CASSLDRDNYGYTF.

The CDR3 region has the DNA TGCGCCAGCAGCTGGACTGCGCAAGAGACCCAGTACTTC. Its translation: CASSWTAQETQYF. The chain is built from TRBV5-1 and TRBJ2-5; perhaps TRBD2 as D (5 bases). V lost 3 bases and J 2 bases, leaving 8 bases between the germline ends. The CDR3 consists of 13 residues. Germline CDR1 reads SGHRS; CDR2 reads YFSETQ.

This sequence joins TRBV6-5 and TRBJ2-2; 8 nucleotides line up with TRBD1. The CDR3 extends over 15 amino acids. Germline V gene data show CDR1 as MNHEY and CDR2 as SVGAGI. Trimming took 6 bases from V and 2 from J; bases not matched to a gene: 5. In DNA form, the CDR3 reads TGTGCCAGCAGAAGGGACAGGCCAAACACCGGGGAGCTGTTTTTT. It is translated as CASRRDRPNTGELFF.

A word on this clone: Sequence at one end of the junction differs from germline and may be a read error. The V call is TRBV2, the J call TRBJ1-2; 7 bases match TRBD1. This CDR3 is 15 amino acids long. CDR1 is SNHLY, CDR2 FYNNEI, per germline. The CDR3 bases are TGTGCCAGCAGGGAAGAGGTGAGGGACAGATTTGGCTACACCTTC. This sequence encodes CASREEVRDRFGYTF.

This clone has only one observation. The chain is built from TRBV5-1 and TRBJ1-1; TRBD1 agrees at 11 bases. Germline lookup yields CDR1 SGHRS and CDR2 YFSETQ. The CDR3 has 14 residues. J was trimmed by 6 bases and V by 0 bases; bases with no gene match: 1. In DNA, the CDR3 is TGCGCCAGCAGCTTGGAGGGACAGGGGGCTGAAGCTTTCTTT. Protein product: CASSLEGQGAEAFF.